This T cell receptor beta chain was retrieved from a study of blood T cell repertoires in COVID-19. In the study overall: The United States, Italy and Spain were the sources of the acute and convalescent COVID-19 samples. Nucleic acid was either cDNA or gDNA, and it came from T cells, B-cell-depleted T cells, or PBMCs.

As processed by the authors: Amplification from reference gene primers served as the basis for estimated nucleated cell counts. Sequenced by immunoSEQ multiplex PCR; TCRdb stores in-frame clones only, minus some. The D gene and trimming were derived from the DNA, and the V and J assignments and clone size from that table. The sample carries roughly 100,000 clones, roughly 71% recorded once. The CDR3 loop spans 17 amino acids. V was clipped by 3 bases and J by 2 bases; unmatched bases: 7. Germline assignment: CDR1 SGHNT and CDR2 YYREEE (reference sequence). Source material: peripheral blood. V is TRBV5-4 and J is TRBJ2-6; 8 bases map to TRBD1. This TCR derives from a woman of 80 years or more with acute or convalescent COVID-19. CDR3 loop: CASSSPGQAPGANVLTF. The CDR3 DNA is TGTGCCAGCAGCTCTCCGGGACAGGCCCCTGGGGCCAACGTCCTGACTTTC.